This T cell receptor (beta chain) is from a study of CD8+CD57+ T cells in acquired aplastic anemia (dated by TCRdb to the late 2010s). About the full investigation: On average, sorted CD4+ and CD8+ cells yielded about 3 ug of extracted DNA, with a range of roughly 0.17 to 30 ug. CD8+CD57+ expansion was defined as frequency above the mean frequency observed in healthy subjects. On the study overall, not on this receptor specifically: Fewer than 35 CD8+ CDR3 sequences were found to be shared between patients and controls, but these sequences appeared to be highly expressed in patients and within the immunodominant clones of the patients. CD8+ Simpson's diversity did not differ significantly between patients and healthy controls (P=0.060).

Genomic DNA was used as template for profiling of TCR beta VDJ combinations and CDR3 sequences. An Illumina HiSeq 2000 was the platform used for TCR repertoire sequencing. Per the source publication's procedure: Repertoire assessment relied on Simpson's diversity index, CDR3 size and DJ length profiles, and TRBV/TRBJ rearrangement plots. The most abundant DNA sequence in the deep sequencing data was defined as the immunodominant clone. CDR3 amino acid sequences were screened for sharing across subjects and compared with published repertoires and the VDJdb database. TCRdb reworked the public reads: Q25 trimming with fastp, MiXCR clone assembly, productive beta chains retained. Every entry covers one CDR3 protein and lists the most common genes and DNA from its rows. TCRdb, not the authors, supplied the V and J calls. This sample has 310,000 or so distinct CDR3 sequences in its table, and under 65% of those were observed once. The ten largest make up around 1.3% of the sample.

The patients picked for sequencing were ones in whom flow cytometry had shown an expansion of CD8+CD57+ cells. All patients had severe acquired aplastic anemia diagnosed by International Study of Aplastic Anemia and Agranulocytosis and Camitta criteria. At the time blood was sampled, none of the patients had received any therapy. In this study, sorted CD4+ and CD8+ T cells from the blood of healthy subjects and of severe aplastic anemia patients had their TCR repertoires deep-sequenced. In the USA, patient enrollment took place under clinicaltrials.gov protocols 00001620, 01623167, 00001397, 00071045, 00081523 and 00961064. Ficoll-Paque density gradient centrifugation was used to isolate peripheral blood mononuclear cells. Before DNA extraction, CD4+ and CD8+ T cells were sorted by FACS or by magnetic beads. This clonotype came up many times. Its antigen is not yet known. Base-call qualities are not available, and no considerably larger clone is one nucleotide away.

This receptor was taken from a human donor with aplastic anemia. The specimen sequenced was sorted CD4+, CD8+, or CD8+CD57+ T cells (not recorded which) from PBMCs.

The CDR3 region reads CASSLAGTKNIQYF. At the DNA level, the sequence is TGTGCCAGCAGCTTAGCGGGAACCAAAAACATTCAGTACTTC. This receptor chain uses TRBV7-8 and TRBJ2-4, with the D gene too uncertain to name. From its cysteine to its phenylalanine, the CDR3 spans 14 amino acids. The kept DNA is CDR3 alone, 42 bases in frame from the first base. The germline V gene yields SGHVS for CDR1 and FQNEAQ for CDR2. V gives up 0 bases and J gives up 2 bases, and the segment between their germline ends measures 5 bases.